This T cell receptor (beta chain) came from a study of shared clonotypes between healthy human individuals. Terminally differentiated effector memory CD45RA+ cells were excluded by CCR7 positive selection of CD45RO-negative cells. The junction had 10 bases not matched to a gene; V was cut back by 0 bases and J by 8 bases. The CDR3 runs to 15 residues. The germline gives CDR1 GTSNPN, CDR2 SVGIG (reference sequence). In its sample, this clone was seen once. The method was immunoSEQ multiplex PCR; TCRdb's version includes in-frame clones alone and lacks a portion of them. This sample has over 2 million clones, with over 85% found just once.

The sequencing sample was made of naive CD8+ T cells sorted from blood. The TCR was taken from a man aged 18 to 29 in good health. V gene TRBV30 combines with J gene TRBJ1-1; 9 positions match TRBD1. CDR3 protein: CAWSVSATGGQEAFF. CDR3 in DNA: TGTGCCTGGAGTGTATCGGCGACAGGGGGGCAAGAAGCTTTCTTT.